These 16 T cell receptor beta chains were all obtained from the same sample, sequenced in a study of T cell changes during pregnancy in multiple sclerosis (dated by TCRdb to the late 2010s). The library was prepared using the immunoSEQ multiplex PCR assay. Imported from immuneACCESS, the table was reduced by TCRdb to in-frame sequences with V and J called. These copies leave out some clones; in studies compared against another copy, an unresolved V gene accounts for under half, and the cause of the remainder is not known. For this sample there are 70,000 to 100,000 clones; roughly 90% appear just once. The ten top clones hold 1.5% of the sample. The material sequenced was peripheral blood, taken in the first trimester of pregnancy. These receptors were collected from a female donor with multiple sclerosis, enrolled in a pregnancy study.

This sequence joins TRBV6-4 and TRBJ2-7; TRBD2 matches 7 bases. The CDR3 loop spans 14 amino acids. CDR1 MRHNA and CDR2 SNTAGT come from the germline V gene. Germline trimming cut 8 bases from V and 1 base from J; bases unmatched to any gene: 8. CDR3 DNA: TGTGCCAGCTCACCCTGGGGGGGATCCTACGAGCAGTACTTC. Protein product: CASSPWGGSYEQYF.

This chain connects TRBV7-9 to TRBJ2-1; 9 bases map to TRBD2. Per the germline V gene, CDR1 is SEHNR and CDR2 is FQNEAQ (reference sequence). The ends lost 8 bases at V and 0 bases at J; junction bases unmatched: 5. CDR3 length: 15 residues. DNA of the CDR3: TGTGCCAGCCAGCTAGCGGGGAGCTCCTACAATGAGCAGTTCTTC. It encodes CASQLAGSSYNEQFF.

The chain combines TRBV6-5 with TRBJ2-3, with TRBD2 identical over 8 bases. The germline CDR1 and CDR2 sequences are MNHEY and SVGAGI. The CDR3 length is 14 residues. Germline trimming cut 6 bases from V and 3 bases from J; bases unmatched to any gene: 5. As DNA, the CDR3 is TGTGCCAGCAGCCGGGGGGGAAGTACAGATACGCAGTATTTT. Protein sequence: CASSRGGSTDTQYF.

The chain has TRBV5-1 and TRBJ1-1; D might be TRBD1 (6 bases). The V and J ends lost 7 bases and 0 bases respectively, with 25 bases between them. This CDR3 has 18 amino acids. CDR1 and CDR2 (germline): SGHRS, YFSETQ. CDR3 DNA: TGCGCCAGCGGCAATGGGCGGGGGCGGAACCTTATGAACACTGAAGCTTTCTTT. It translates to CASGNGRGRNLMNTEAFF.

V is TRBV9 and J is TRBJ1-2, with a possible D match to TRBD1 (6 bases). CDR3 length: 15 residues. Germline V gives CDR1 SGDLS, CDR2 YYNGEE. The germline V and J ends were trimmed by 2 bases and 0 bases, with 11 bases remaining between them. CDR3 in amino acids: CASSVYGTTNYGYTF. The CDR3 coding sequence is TGTGCCAGCAGCGTGTACGGGACAACTAACTATGGCTACACCTTC.

The V and J genes are TRBV5-6 and TRBJ2-3, with 10 bases that match TRBD2. With 3 bases clipped from V and 5 bases from J, the junction kept 9 bases outside the gene matches. In germline, CDR1 is SGHDT, CDR2 YYEEEE. This CDR3 is built from 16 residues. The CDR3 DNA follows: TGTGCCAGCAGCTCGGGTAGCGGGAGGACCGTAGATACGCAGTATTTT. Translation: CASSSGSGRTVDTQYF. Variable domain in full (rest from reference TRBV5-6 and TRBJ2-3): DAGVTQSPTHLIKTRGQQVTLRCSPKSGHDTVSWYQQALGQGPQFIFQYYEEEERQRGNFPDRFSGHQFPNYSSELNVNALLLGDSALYLCASSSGSGRTVDTQYFGPGTRLTVL.

The CDR3 reads CASSFSELTGELFF. The CDR3 nucleotides are TGCGCCAGCAGCTTCTCGGAGCTCACCGGGGAGCTGTTTTTT. The V gene is TRBV4-3, the J gene TRBJ2-2; D unclear. Germline V gene sequence: CDR1 LGHNA, CDR2 YSLEER. CDR3 size: 14 residues. V was shortened by 5 bases and J by 4 bases, with 11 bases between the two germline ends.

This sequence joins TRBV27 and TRBJ1-5; the D gene is possibly TRBD1 (6 bases). This CDR3 is built from 16 residues. V lost 8 bases, J lost 3 bases, and 20 bases lay in between. Germline-derived CDR1 and CDR2 are MNHEY and SMNVEV (reference sequence). DNA of the CDR3: TGTGCCAGCGGCGGTGGGGGGGCGCGAAACAATCAGCCCCAGCATTTT. Amino acids: CASGGGGARNNQPQHF.

Only a few counts were recorded for this clone. The CDR3 region has the DNA TGTGCCAGCAGTTTATTCGGGGCGACAGGGGATCAGCCCCAGCATTTT. This codes for CASSLFGATGDQPQHF. This chain connects TRBV27 to TRBJ1-5; 8 positions match TRBD1. Germline trimming cut 1 base from V and 5 bases from J; bases unmatched to any gene: 7. The CDR3 totals 16 residues. The germline gives CDR1 MNHEY, CDR2 SMNVEV (reference sequence).

The table lists this clone with a count of one. The chain joins TRBV11-2 to TRBJ2-5; weak D call: TRBD2 (6 bases). Trimming shortened V by 5 bases and J by 3 bases, and 16 bases separated the two germline ends. The CDR3 totals 15 residues. CDR1 and CDR2 (germline): SGHAT, FQNNGV. CDR3 sequence (DNA): TGTGCCAGCAGCCCCCTTGGGGGAGGCGAAGAGACCCAGTACTTC. Translated, it gives CASSPLGGGEETQYF.

The chain employs TRBV2 and TRBJ1-5; D is possibly TRBD1 (6 bases). CDR3 length equals 16 residues. The germline CDR1 and CDR2 sequences are SNHLY and FYNNEI. V lost 6 bases to trimming and J lost 3 bases, with 18 bases between them. The CDR3 DNA reads as TGTGCCAGCAGACGACAGGTGGGCAGCAACAATCAGCCCCAGCATTTT. Translating it yields CASRRQVGSNNQPQHF.

V is TRBV27 and J is TRBJ2-1, with 10 bases aligning to TRBD2. The V gene end was trimmed by 8 bases and the J gene end by 5 bases; junction bases not matched to a gene: 6. There are 14 residues in the CDR3. Germline CDR1 MNHEY, CDR2 SMNVEV (reference sequence). The CDR3 DNA reads TGTGCCAGCGGCCTAGCGGGGGTAAACAATGAGCAGTTCTTC. It yields the protein CASGLAGVNNEQFF.

The CDR3 DNA reads TGTGCCAGCAGCCCAAGCTTTGAGCAGTTCTTC. Protein sequence: CASSPSFEQFF. V and J are TRBV11-2 and TRBJ2-1; D remains ambiguous. V dropped 5 bases and J dropped 9 bases, with 8 bases sitting between them. The germline V gene has CDR1 SGHAT and CDR2 FQNNGV. The CDR3 consists of 11 residues. The complete variable domain, with remaining parts taken from reference TRBV11-2 and TRBJ2-1, reads EAGVAQSPRYKIIEKRQSVAFWCNPISGHATLYWYQQILGQGPKLLIQFQNNGVVDDSQLPKDRFSAERLKGVDSTLKIQPAKLEDSAVYLCASSPSFEQFFGPGTRLTVL.

The rearrangement joins TRBV7-2 to TRBJ2-1, with D possibly matching TRBD2 (6 bases). The length of the CDR3 is 16 residues. The V and J ends lost 3 bases and 3 bases respectively, with 15 bases between them. Germline V gives CDR1 SGHTA, CDR2 FQGNSA. CDR3 sequence (DNA): TGTGCCAGCAGCTTTCACTCTACTAGCAGCTACAATGAGCAGTTCTTC. Translated, it gives CASSFHSTSSYNEQFF. The full variable domain, rest sourced from reference TRBV7-2 and TRBJ2-1, is GAGVSQSPSNKVTEKGKDVELRCDPISGHTALYWYRQSLGQGLEFLIYFQGNSAPDKSGLPSDRFSAERTGGSVSTLTIQRTQQEDSAVYLCASSFHSTSSYNEQFFGPGTRLTVL.

Only one count was recorded for this clone. The J gene is TRBJ2-1, the V gene TRBV18; 11 bases line up with TRBD2. Germline loops: CDR1 KGHSH, CDR2 LQKENI. The junction had 5 bases not matched to a gene; V was cut back by 6 bases and J by 4 bases. The length of the CDR3 is 15 residues. CDR3 sequence (DNA): TGTGCCAGCTCTGGGGGACTAGCGGTTTACAATGAGCAGTTCTTC. Its protein is CASSGGLAVYNEQFF.

The V gene is TRBV7-8, the J gene TRBJ2-3; D gene uncertain. V gave up 3 bases and J gave up 0 bases, with 7 bases separating them. The CDR3 is 14 amino acids. Germline lookup yields CDR1 SGHVS and CDR2 FQNEAQ. CDR3 in amino acids: CASSFRVSTDTQYF. CDR3 sequence (DNA): TGTGCCAGCAGCTTCCGGGTTAGCACAGATACGCAGTATTTT.